This passage covers 14 T cell receptor beta chains from one sample sequenced in a study of T cells in Graves' hyperthyroidism and ophthalmopathy. Amplification of TCR beta CDR3 regions used RNA as the template. First-round RT-PCR with HTBI primers amplified the TCR CDR3 region. TCRdb independently ran MiXCR on the multiplex PCR reads; one entry per CDR3 protein. The table includes more than 350,000 distinct CDR3 sequences, roughly 17% detected once. The source material was blood. These receptors were collected from a woman aged 25 to 39 with Graves' hyperthyroidism that later progressed to Graves' ophthalmopathy.

Ten or more counts support this clonotype. The V call is TRBV28, the J call TRBJ1-1; TRBD1 matches at 7 bases. Unmatched junction bases numbered 18, after V lost 6 bases and J lost 5 bases. The CDR3 is made up of 17 amino acids. The germline V gene encodes CDR1 MDHEN and CDR2 SYDVKM. This chain's CDR3 is CASRGRQGGRGPTEAFF. The CDR3 coding sequence is TGTGCCAGCAGGGGAAGACAGGGTGGACGTGGGCCAACTGAAGCTTTCTTT.

This clonotype turned up a few times. This sequence joins TRBV9 and TRBJ2-1; no clear D gene. The CDR3 has 14 residues. Germline V gives CDR1 SGDLS, CDR2 YYNGEE. Trimming removed 0 bases from V and 0 bases from J, with 4 bases in between. CDR3 sequence: CASSVDGSYNEQFF. DNA for the CDR3: TGTGCCAGCAGCGTAGACGGCTCCTACAATGAGCAGTTCTTC.

This clonotype has a count of ten or more. The CDR3 here is CSARPSEGDRVIKFLSYEQYF. In DNA, the CDR3 is TGCAGTGCTAGACCCTCGGAAGGGGACAGGGTTATCAAGTTCTTGTCCTACGAGCAGTACTTC. This chain connects TRBV20-1 to TRBJ2-7, with TRBD1 matching 9 bases. CDR1 is DFQATT, CDR2 SNEGSKA, per germline (reference sequence). This CDR3 is 21 amino acids long. V was pared by 2 bases and J by 1 base, with 24 bases of the junction left unmatched.

This clonotype was seen ten or more times. The J gene is TRBJ2-5, the V gene TRBV4-2; D unclear. Trimming left V 0 bases short and J 2 bases short, with 7 bases between. This CDR3 is built from 14 residues. Germline CDR1 LGHNA, CDR2 YNFKEQ. The CDR3 nucleotides are TGTGCCAGCAGCCAAGATAACGGGCAAGAGACCCAGTACTTC. As protein: CASSQDNGQETQYF.

The chain combines TRBV20-1 with TRBJ2-1; weak D call: TRBD2 (5 bases). The V gene lost 6 bases and the J gene lost 5 bases, with 17 bases spanning the gap. Germline V CDR1 and CDR2: DFQATT, SNEGSKA (reference sequence). The CDR3 contains 14 residues. CDR3 sequence: CSAIGRGPNNEQFF. CDR3 sequence (DNA): TGCAGTGCGATAGGGCGCGGGCCAAACAATGAGCAGTTCTTC.

This clonotype showed up many times. The chain is built from TRBV7-9 and TRBJ1-5, with D possibly being TRBD1 (5 bases). Per the germline V gene, CDR1 is SEHNR and CDR2 is FQNEAQ (reference sequence). The CDR3 contains 14 residues. Trimming removed 4 bases from V and 2 bases from J, with 9 bases in between. CDR3 protein: CASSSSTGNQPQHF. As DNA, the CDR3 is TGTGCCAGCAGCTCGTCGACAGGCAATCAGCCCCAGCATTTT.

This clonotype showed up many times. The chain couples TRBV13 to TRBJ2-1; tentatively, D is TRBD1 (6 bases). Per germline, CDR1 PRHDT and CDR2 FYEKMQ (reference sequence). The CDR3 runs 15 residues. Trimming cost V 4 bases and J 0 bases, with 10 bases left between them. CDR3: CASSSDSYSYNEQFF. CDR3 bases: TGTGCCAGCAGCTCGGACAGCTACTCCTACAATGAGCAGTTCTTC.

V and J are TRBV10-3 and TRBJ2-1, with TRBD2 matching 10 bases. The germline V gene encodes CDR1 ENHRY and CDR2 SYGVKD. The V segment lost 3 bases and the J segment 5 bases; nucleotides outside the gene matches: 4. The CDR3 sequence is 15 residues long. The CDR3 region is CAISDLAGVHNEQFF. The CDR3 DNA reads as TGTGCCATCAGTGATCTAGCGGGAGTCCACAATGAGCAGTTCTTC.

This clonotype was seen repeatedly, ten times or more. The chain has TRBV28 and TRBJ1-4; D is perhaps TRBD1 (6 bases). This CDR3 region has 16 residues. The germline V and J ends were trimmed by 1 base and 8 bases, with 17 bases remaining between them. The germline CDR1 and CDR2 sequences are MDHEN and SYDVKM. The CDR3 sequence is CASSLSGGREREKLFF. The CDR3 DNA follows: TGTGCCAGCAGTTTATCCGGGGGGCGCGAACGGGAAAAACTGTTTTTT.

This clonotype appeared many times. V is TRBV5-1 and J is TRBJ1-3; 7 bases are shared with TRBD1. The CDR3 covers 17 residues. The trim removed 0 bases at V and 0 bases at J, leaving 6 bases unmatched. Germline V gives CDR1 SGHRS, CDR2 YFSETQ. The CDR3 is CASSLEGQMISGNTIYF. The CDR3 DNA follows: TGCGCCAGCAGCTTGGAGGGACAGATGATCTCTGGAAACACCATATATTTT.

Many counts were recorded for this clonotype. This chain uses TRBV10-3 with TRBJ1-2; unclear D gene. Trimming stripped 4 bases from V and 3 bases from J, with 12 bases between. CDR3 length: 14 residues. CDR1 is ENHRY, CDR2 SYGVKD, per germline. This CDR3 is CAISAGALDYGYTF. DNA for the CDR3: TGTGCCATCAGTGCCGGAGCTCTGGACTATGGCTACACCTTC.

The CDR3 sequence: CASSQDAFRIAGGTDTQYF. The CDR3 DNA follows: TGTGCCAGCAGCCAAGATGCATTTCGGATAGCGGGAGGCACAGATACGCAGTATTTT. The chain uses TRBV3-1 and TRBJ2-3; 9 positions match TRBD2. The CDR3 consists of 19 residues. J was trimmed by 1 base and V by 0 bases; bases with no gene match: 11. Germline CDR1 LGHDT, CDR2 YNNKEL (reference sequence).

With regard to this clonotype: This may be a read error: a much more frequent sequence differs by one nucleotide. The rearrangement uses TRBV28 and TRBJ2-1; 8 positions match TRBD2. CDR3 length: 15 residues. Germline V gene sequence: CDR1 MDHEN, CDR2 SYDVKM. CDR3 amino acids: CASEALAGSYNEQLF. The CDR3 DNA sequence: TGTGCCAGCGAGGCCTTAGCGGGGAGTTACAATGAGCAGCTCTTC.

The chain links TRBV3-1 to TRBJ1-5; D remains ambiguous. V lost 1 base to trimming and J lost 0 bases, with 13 bases between them. The CDR3 contains 17 residues. The germline V gene encodes CDR1 LGHDT and CDR2 YNNKEL (reference sequence). In DNA form, the CDR3 reads TGTGCCAGCAGCCAAGGTCTGGGAGGGATTAGCAATCAGCCCCAGCATTTT. Encoded protein: CASSQGLGGISNQPQHF.